The TCR beta chain described here comes from a study of vaccination effects on CD4 cells after COVID-19. Study-wide background: Both early and late time points after vaccination provided samples from three convalescent patients. Each culture well received under 2.5 million PBMC. These cells were then cultured in IMDM with approximately 10 IU/ml IL-2 and 7.5 to 10 ug/ml peptides.

As to this clone: Its antigen remains unknown.

Culture proceeded for 10 days, and CD4+ T cells were then isolated. PCR confirmed that the person was infected with SARS-CoV-2 between March and December 2020. Vaccination of participants consisted of two doses of either the BNT162b2 or mRNA-1273 vaccine. Sequencing was performed with immunoSEQ multiplex PCR; in TCRdb, only in-frame clones are kept and a portion is missing. The sample holds approximately 40,000 clones, over 65% seen once. Germline-derived CDR1 and CDR2 are MNHEY and SMNVEV (reference sequence). The CDR3 runs to 15 residues. Trimming at V came to 5 bases and at J to 8 bases, leaving 6 bases not matched to a gene.

The chain is built from TRBV27 and TRBJ2-1; TRBD2 agrees at 13 bases. This clonotype originated in a human donor who had a prior SARS-CoV-2 infection. The sequencing used CD4+ T cells from PBMCs cultured without peptide, collected after COVID-19 vaccination. This CDR3 is CASSPWTSGSHEQFF. The CDR3 region has the DNA TGTGCCAGCAGTCCGTGGACTAGCGGGAGCCATGAGCAGTTCTTC.